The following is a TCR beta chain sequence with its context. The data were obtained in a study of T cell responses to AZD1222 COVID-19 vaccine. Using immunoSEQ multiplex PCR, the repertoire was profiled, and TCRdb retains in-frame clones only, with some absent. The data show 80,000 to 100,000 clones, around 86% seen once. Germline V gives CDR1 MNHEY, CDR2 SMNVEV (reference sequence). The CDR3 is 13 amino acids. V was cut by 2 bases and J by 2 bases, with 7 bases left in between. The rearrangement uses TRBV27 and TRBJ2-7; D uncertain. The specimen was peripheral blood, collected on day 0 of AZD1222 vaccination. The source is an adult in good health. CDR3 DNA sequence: TGTGCCAGCAGTTTAAAACAGACCTACGAGCAGTACTTC. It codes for CASSLKQTYEQYF.